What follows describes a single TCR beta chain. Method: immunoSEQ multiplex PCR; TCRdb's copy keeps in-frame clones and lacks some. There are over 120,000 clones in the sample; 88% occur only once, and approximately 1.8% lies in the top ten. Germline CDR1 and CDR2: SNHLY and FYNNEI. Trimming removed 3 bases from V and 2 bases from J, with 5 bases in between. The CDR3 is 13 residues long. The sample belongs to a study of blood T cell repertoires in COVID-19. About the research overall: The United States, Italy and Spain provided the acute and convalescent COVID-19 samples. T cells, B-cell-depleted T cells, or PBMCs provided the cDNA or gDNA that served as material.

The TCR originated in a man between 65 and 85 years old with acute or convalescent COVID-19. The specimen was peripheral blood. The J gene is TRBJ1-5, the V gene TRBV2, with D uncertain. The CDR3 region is CASSDGGNQPQHF. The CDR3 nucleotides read TGTGCCAGCAGTGACGGGGGCAATCAGCCCCAGCATTTT.